This TCR beta chain was identified during a study of CD8+ T cells in alopecia areata. Study outcomes and limitations: Compared with normal scalp, lesional scalp had higher clonality and more expanded CD8+ clones.

V shed 0 bases and J 1 base; nucleotides not matched to a gene: 0. The CDR3 spans 15 residues. From germline, CDR1 is NSQYPW and CDR2 LRSPGD (reference sequence). This clone was seen at least ten times. Its antigen is unidentified. Mouse gene names apply. The DNA ends 4 residues before the CDR3 does, and the rest of the CDR3 is filled in from the germline J gene. The sorting of pooled cutaneous lymph node cells relied on CD4, CD8alpha, NKG2D, NKG2ACE and other markers. Reverse transcribed after extraction, RNA yielded cDNA as the sequencing template. The data were produced by immunoSEQ multiplex PCR, yet TCRdb's version contains in-frame clones alone and is incomplete. This set yields under 9,000 clones and no singletons; the top ten hold roughly a fifth.

The chain combines TRBV1 with TRBJ2-7, with TRBD2 matching over 10 bases. The TCR was taken from a C3H/HeJ mouse with alopecia areata. The mouse line has the MHC haplotype H2-k. Input material: CD8+ T cells sorted from a lymph node. CDR3 sequence reads: CTCSAETGGSYEQYF. The covered CDR3 bases are TGCACCTGCAGTGCAGAGACTGGGGGGTCCTAT. Drawing the rest from reference TRBV1 and TRBJ2-7, the complete variable domain is VTLLEQNPRWRLVPRGQAVNLRCILKNSQYPWMSWYQQDLQKQLQWLFTLRSPGDKEVKSLPGADYLATRVTDTELRLQVANMSQGRTLYCTCSAETGGSYEQYFGPGTRLTVL.